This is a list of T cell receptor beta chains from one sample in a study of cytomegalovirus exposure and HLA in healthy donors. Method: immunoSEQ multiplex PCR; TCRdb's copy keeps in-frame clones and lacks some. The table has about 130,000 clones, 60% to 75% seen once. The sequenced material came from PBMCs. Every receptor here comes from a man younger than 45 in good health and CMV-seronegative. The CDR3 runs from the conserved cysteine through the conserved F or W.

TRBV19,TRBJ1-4,CASSIRGQRSEKLFF
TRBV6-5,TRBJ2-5,CASSPFSGVETQYF
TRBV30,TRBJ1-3,CAWSLDRVNTIYF
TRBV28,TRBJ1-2,CASKFSGPGYTF
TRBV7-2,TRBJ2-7,CASSLGVYEQYF
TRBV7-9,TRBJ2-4,CASSLYTAPKNIQYF
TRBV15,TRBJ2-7,CATSSPGTASYEQYF
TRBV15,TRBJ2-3,CATSPGGAEPTDTQYF
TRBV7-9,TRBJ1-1,CASRAQAQGNTEAFF
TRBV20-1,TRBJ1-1,CSAFRTAEAFF
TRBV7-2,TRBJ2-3,CASSFGTSGGGSTDTQYF
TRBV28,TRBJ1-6,CASSRQGLTPLHF
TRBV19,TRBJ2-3,CASSLAGGSDTQYF
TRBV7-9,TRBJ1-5,CASSLRGGAGQPQHF
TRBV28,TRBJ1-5,CASSLTYGDTDRGFIFGNQPQHF
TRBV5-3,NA,CARSLASSYEQYF
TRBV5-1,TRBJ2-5,CASQSESQETQYF
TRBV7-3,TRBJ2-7,CASSATGYEQYF
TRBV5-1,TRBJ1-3,CASSLTSQAENTIYF
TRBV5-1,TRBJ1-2,CASQGDFQFNYGYTF
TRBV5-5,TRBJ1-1,CASSLDRDRGPKAFF
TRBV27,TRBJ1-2,CASSFKAGTGPVNYGYTF
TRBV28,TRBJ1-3,CASSLWMGGGNTIYF
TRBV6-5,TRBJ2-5,CASWDRVQETQYF
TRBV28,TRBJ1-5,CASQQGGNNQPQHF
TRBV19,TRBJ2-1,CASSIFSQPGLAFNEQFF